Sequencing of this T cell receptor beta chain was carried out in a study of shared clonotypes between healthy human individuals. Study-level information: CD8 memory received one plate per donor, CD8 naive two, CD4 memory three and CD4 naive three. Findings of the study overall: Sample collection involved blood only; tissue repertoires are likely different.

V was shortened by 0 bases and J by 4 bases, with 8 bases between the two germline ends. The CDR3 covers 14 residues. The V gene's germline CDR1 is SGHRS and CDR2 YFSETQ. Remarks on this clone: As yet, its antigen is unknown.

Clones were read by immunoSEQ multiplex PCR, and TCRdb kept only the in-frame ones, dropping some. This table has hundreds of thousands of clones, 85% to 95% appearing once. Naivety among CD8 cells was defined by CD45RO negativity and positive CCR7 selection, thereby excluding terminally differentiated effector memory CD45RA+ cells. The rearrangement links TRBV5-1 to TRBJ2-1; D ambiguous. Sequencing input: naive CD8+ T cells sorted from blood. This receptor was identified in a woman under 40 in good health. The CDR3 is CASSLEGSYNEQFF. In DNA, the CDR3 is TGCGCCAGCAGCTTGGAGGGCTCATACAATGAGCAGTTCTTC.